Reported below is one TCR beta chain. The source of the sample is a study of siplizumab effects on memory and regulatory T cells. The CDR3 runs 18 residues. Germline CDR1 and CDR2: SGHNT and YYREEE (reference sequence). The V and J ends lost 4 bases and 3 bases, in that order; junction bases with no gene match: 15. Generated by immunoSEQ multiplex PCR, the TCRdb table keeps only in-frame clones and is missing some. The sample includes roughly 110,000 clones, 90% to 95% of them seen just once. The chain couples TRBV5-4 to TRBJ2-1; TRBD1 agrees at 8 bases. This sequence originates from a human donor in good health. Source material: non-Treg CD4+ T cells sorted from blood. The CDR3 DNA reads as TGTGCCAGCAGCCGTAACCAAATTCAGGGGGCGAACTACAATGAGCAGTTCTTC. Protein sequence: CASSRNQIQGANYNEQFF.